These 17 T cell receptor beta chains were sequenced from one sample in a study of blood T cell repertoires in COVID-19. Only in-frame clones appear in the TCRdb table, and some are missing; sequencing was by immunoSEQ multiplex PCR. The top ten hold 5.7% of the sample, which has about 270,000 clones, about 83% seen once. The sequenced material came from peripheral blood. These receptors were taken from a man older than 75 with acute or convalescent COVID-19.

The rearrangement joins TRBV28 to TRBJ1-4; 7 positions match TRBD1. Germline-derived CDR1 and CDR2 are MDHEN and SYDVKM. The CDR3 consists of 14 residues. The V segment lost 8 bases and the J segment 3 bases; nucleotides outside the gene matches: 6. The DNA for the CDR3 is TGTGCCAGCGGATTGGGACAGCCTAATGAAAAACTGTTTTTT. This sequence encodes CASGLGQPNEKLFF.

The V and J genes are TRBV3-1 (or the pseudogene TRBV3-2) and TRBJ1-6; the match to TRBD1 covers 9 bases. Looked up from germline, CDR1 is LGHDT and CDR2 is YNNKEL (reference sequence). This CDR3 has 14 amino acids. The ends lost 4 bases at V and 5 bases at J; junction bases unmatched: 0. This chain's CDR3 is CASSRTGDNSPLHF. The CDR3 bases are TGTGCCAGCAGCCGGACAGGGGATAATTCACCCCTCCACTTT.

The V and J genes are TRBV2 and TRBJ2-1; TRBD2 might be the D (6 bases). The V end was cut by 4 bases, the J end by 2 bases, with 12 bases between. The CDR3 has 15 residues. Germline-derived CDR1 and CDR2 are SNHLY and FYNNEI. CDR3 amino acids: CASSGGPGAYNEQFF. DNA of the CDR3: TGTGCCAGCAGTGGTGGACCGGGGGCCTACAATGAGCAGTTCTTC.

J is TRBJ2-5 and V is TRBV11-2, with 10 bases aligning to TRBD1. The germline V gene has CDR1 SGHAT and CDR2 FQNNGV. V dropped 5 bases and J dropped 7; count of bases not matched to a gene: 10. The CDR3 spans 15 residues. The CDR3 here is CASSKTGTGVGTQYF. DNA of the CDR3: TGTGCCAGCAGCAAGACCGGGACAGGGGTAGGGACCCAGTACTTC.

The rearrangement links TRBV10-3 to TRBJ2-1; D uncertain. CDR1 ENHRY and CDR2 SYGVKD come from the germline V gene. The CDR3 is 14 residues long. The germline V and J ends were trimmed by 0 bases and 4 bases, with 7 bases remaining between them. For the CDR3, the DNA is TGTGCCATCAGTGAGTCCGCGGATTACAATGAGCAGTTCTTC. It is translated as CAISESADYNEQFF.

This clone was picked up one time. This sequence joins TRBV5-1 and TRBJ2-5; TRBD2 matches at 7 bases. J was trimmed by 1 base and V by 0 bases; bases with no gene match: 6. Germline V gives CDR1 SGHRS, CDR2 YFSETQ. The CDR3 is 16 amino acids. The DNA of the CDR3 is TGCGCCAGCAGCTTGGCTCCGGGACTACTCCAAGAGACCCAGTACTTC. Amino acids: CASSLAPGLLQETQYF.

V is TRBV5-4 and J is TRBJ2-3; 11 nucleotides line up with TRBD2. From germline, CDR1 is SGHNT and CDR2 YYREEE (reference sequence). This CDR3 has 16 residues. The J segment lost 7 bases and the V segment lost 4 bases, leaving 11 bases of the junction unmatched. CDR3 DNA: TGTGCCAGCAGCACCGCTCTAGCGGGGGGCACCCATACGCAGTATTTT. This gives the protein CASSTALAGGTHTQYF.

V gene TRBV5-4 combines with J gene TRBJ2-2; D possibly corresponds to TRBD2 (5 bases). Germline loops: CDR1 SGHNT, CDR2 YYREEE (reference sequence). The CDR3 covers 15 residues. Between the trimmed V and J ends, which lost 3 bases and 1 base, there was a span of 10 bases. CDR3 protein: CASSSRTLNTGELFF. CDR3 in DNA: TGTGCCAGCAGCTCAAGGACTTTGAACACCGGGGAGCTGTTTTTT.

The chain joins TRBV4-1 to TRBJ2-3, with 11 bases identical to TRBD2. V gave up 4 bases and J gave up 4 bases; unmatched junction bases: 10. CDR1 and CDR2 (germline): MGHRA, YSYEKL. The CDR3 is 17 amino acids. CDR3 nucleotide sequence: TGCGCCAGCAGCCGCATACTTCTAGCGGGAGGTTCAGATACGCAGTATTTT. Its protein is CASSRILLAGGSDTQYF.

V gene TRBV11-2 combines with J gene TRBJ1-6; 8 bases align to TRBD1. The CDR3 contains 17 residues. The V segment lost 3 bases and the J segment 7 bases; nucleotides outside the gene matches: 11. Germline CDR1 reads SGHAT; CDR2 reads FQNNGV. The CDR3 sequence is CASSLLQGARPNSPLHF. CDR3 in DNA: TGTGCCAGCAGCTTGCTCCAGGGGGCGAGGCCCAATTCACCCCTCCACTTT.

The V and J genes are TRBV27 and TRBJ1-2, with a tentative D call TRBD1 (6 bases). Trimming removed 10 bases at V and 5 bases at J, with 11 bases between. The CDR3 covers 11 residues. Germline V gives CDR1 MNHEY, CDR2 SMNVEV (reference sequence). CDR3 region: CAIPDSYGYTF. DNA of the CDR3: TGTGCCATCCCGGACAGTTATGGCTACACCTTC.

This sequence joins TRBV2 and TRBJ1-5; maybe TRBD1 (6 bases). Trimming pared 6 bases from V and 4 bases from J, leaving 16 bases between. The CDR3 is 15 amino acids. Germline V gene data show CDR1 as SNHLY and CDR2 as FYNNEI. The CDR3 sequence is CASRRGGEGNQPQHF. The DNA for the CDR3 is TGTGCCAGCAGGAGAGGGGGGGAAGGGAATCAGCCCCAGCATTTT.

This rearrangement joins TRBV25-1 to TRBJ2-1; TRBD1 might be the D (6 bases). V was trimmed by 10 bases and J by 8 bases, leaving 24 bases between them. CDR1 and CDR2 (germline): MGHDK, SYGVNS. The CDR3 is made up of 15 amino acids. The CDR3 protein is CATEPQGRPGDEQFF. The CDR3, as DNA: TGTGCCACCGAACCACAGGGAAGGCCAGGGGATGAGCAGTTCTTC.

This chain joins TRBV9 and TRBJ2-2; 7 nucleotides agree with TRBD2. Unmatched junction bases numbered 4, after V lost 4 bases and J lost 4 bases. Per the germline V gene, CDR1 is SGDLS and CDR2 is YYNGEE. There are 14 residues in the CDR3. DNA of the CDR3: TGTGCCAGCAGCTCCCCGGGGGGCACCGGGGAGCTGTTTTTT. It yields the protein CASSSPGGTGELFF.

This chain connects TRBV2 to TRBJ2-3; D unresolved. CDR1 and CDR2 from the germline V gene are SNHLY and FYNNEI. With 2 bases removed from V and 10 bases from J, the gap between germline ends came to 19 bases. The CDR3 length is 15 residues. In nucleotides, the CDR3 is TGTGCCAGCAGTGAAAGAGGCTTAGAGACGAATCCGCAGTATTTT. Protein product: CASSERGLETNPQYF.

The count of this clone is one. The CDR3 DNA is TGTGCCAGCAGCCAAGCCCTAGCGGGAGGTCTAACAGATACGCAGTATTTT. Its protein is CASSQALAGGLTDTQYF. The rearrangement links TRBV4-2 to TRBJ2-3; 11 bases agree with TRBD2. V lost 1 base, J lost 3 bases, and 6 bases stayed unmatched. This CDR3 has 17 amino acids. Germline V gene sequence: CDR1 LGHNA, CDR2 YNFKEQ.

V gene TRBV5-4 combines with J gene TRBJ2-3; 12 bases are shared with TRBD2. Germline V gene sequence: CDR1 SGHNT, CDR2 YYREEE (reference sequence). The length of the CDR3 is 15 residues. V gave up 4 bases and J gave up 6 bases; unmatched junction bases: 6. CDR3 in amino acids: CASSRPSGGVDTQYF. CDR3 DNA: TGTGCCAGCAGCAGACCTAGCGGGGGGGTTGATACGCAGTATTTT.